The T cell receptor beta chain described here comes from a study of cytomegalovirus exposure and HLA in healthy donors. The study's findings and limits: A later analysis showed TCR association rates differing by HLA locus, peaking at DRB1 and lowest at HLA-C. In a later analysis, specific HLA alleles were associated with 15,000 to 20,000 TCR beta sequences at a 0.05 false discovery rate. Specificity of a few CMV-associated chains for CMV antigens was verified in vitro.

Healthy people donating bone marrow made up the donors. Trimming removed 5 bases from V and 0 bases from J, with 20 bases in between. The CDR3 sequence is 18 residues long. In germline, CDR1 is SGHAT, CDR2 FQNNGV. Worth noting for this clone: Its antigen is undetermined.

The primer mix had 60 Vbeta and 13 Jbeta primers. Assay: immunoSEQ multiplex PCR; the TCRdb copy retains only in-frame clones and omits some. The sample yields fewer than 200,000 clones, approximately 72% seen once. The chain employs TRBV11-2 and TRBJ2-4; D is possibly TRBD2 (6 bases). This TCR was sampled from a man between 18 and 29 years old in good health and CMV-seronegative. Sequencing was done on a sample of PBMCs. CDR3 sequence (DNA): TGTGCCAGCAGCCGCCTGGCTACCGGGAGCTTAGCCAAAAACATTCAGTACTTC. Its translation: CASSRLATGSLAKNIQYF.